This T cell receptor beta chain originates from a study of T cell repertoires in cytomegalovirus infection. About the study: An indication of both CMV infection and matching HLA type came from public TCR beta signatures.

A single record per CDR3 protein comes from TCRdb applying MiXCR to the reads. The sample shows roughly 230,000 distinct CDR3 sequences, over 15% of them seen only once. The V end lost 1 base, the J end lost 5 bases, and 13 bases lay between the germline ends. The CDR3 consists of 15 residues. The germline gives CDR1 SGHTA, CDR2 FQGNSA. The sample was CD8+ T cells from PBMCs. The chain combines TRBV7-2 with TRBJ2-3; the D gene is possibly TRBD1 (5 bases). The source of this sequence is a human donor in good health (CMV status not recorded). Some clones in this sample may be carry-over from other donors' samples. CDR3 loop: CASSLGVQGGDTQYF. The CDR3 region has the DNA TGTGCCAGCAGCTTAGGGGTCCAGGGCGGAGATACGCAGTATTTT.